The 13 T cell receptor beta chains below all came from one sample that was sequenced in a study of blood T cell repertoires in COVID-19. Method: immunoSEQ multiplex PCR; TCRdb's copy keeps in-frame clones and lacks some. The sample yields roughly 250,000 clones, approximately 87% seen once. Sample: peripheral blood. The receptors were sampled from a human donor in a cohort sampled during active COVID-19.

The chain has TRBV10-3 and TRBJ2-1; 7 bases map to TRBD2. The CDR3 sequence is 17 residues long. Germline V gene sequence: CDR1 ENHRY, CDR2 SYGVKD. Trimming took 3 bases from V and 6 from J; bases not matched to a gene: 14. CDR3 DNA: TGTGCCATCAGTGACGCGGCGGCCGGGAGGTCCGGCAATGAGCAGTTCTTC. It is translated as CAISDAAAGRSGNEQFF.

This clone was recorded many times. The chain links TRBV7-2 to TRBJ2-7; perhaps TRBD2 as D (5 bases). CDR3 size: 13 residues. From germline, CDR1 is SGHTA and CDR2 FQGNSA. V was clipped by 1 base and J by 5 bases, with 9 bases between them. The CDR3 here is CASSLGLRDEQYF. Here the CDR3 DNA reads TGTGCCAGCAGCTTAGGTTTGCGGGACGAGCAGTACTTC.

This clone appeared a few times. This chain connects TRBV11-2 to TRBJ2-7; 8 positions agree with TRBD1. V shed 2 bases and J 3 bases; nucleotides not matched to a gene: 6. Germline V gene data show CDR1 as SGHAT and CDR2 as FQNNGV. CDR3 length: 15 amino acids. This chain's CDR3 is CASSLLRDRYYEQYF. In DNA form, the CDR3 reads TGTGCCAGCAGCTTACTCCGGGACAGGTACTACGAGCAGTACTTC.

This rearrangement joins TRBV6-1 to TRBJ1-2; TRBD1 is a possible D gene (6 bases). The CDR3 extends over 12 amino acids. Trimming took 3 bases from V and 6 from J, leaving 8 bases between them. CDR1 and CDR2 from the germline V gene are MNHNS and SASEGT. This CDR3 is CASSDTGNGYTF. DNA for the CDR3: TGTGCCAGCAGTGACACAGGGAATGGCTACACCTTC.

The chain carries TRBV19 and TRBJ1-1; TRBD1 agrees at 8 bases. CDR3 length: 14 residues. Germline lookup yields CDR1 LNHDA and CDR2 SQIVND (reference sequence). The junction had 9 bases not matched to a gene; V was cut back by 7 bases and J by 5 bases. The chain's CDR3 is CASTRWDRRTEAFF. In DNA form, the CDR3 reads TGTGCCAGTACCAGATGGGACAGGCGGACTGAAGCTTTCTTT.

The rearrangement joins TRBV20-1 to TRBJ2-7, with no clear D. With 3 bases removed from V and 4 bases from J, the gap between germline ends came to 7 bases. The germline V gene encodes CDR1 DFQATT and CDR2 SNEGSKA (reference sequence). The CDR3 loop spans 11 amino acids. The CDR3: CSASPVYEQYF. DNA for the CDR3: TGCAGTGCTAGCCCTGTGTACGAGCAGTACTTC.

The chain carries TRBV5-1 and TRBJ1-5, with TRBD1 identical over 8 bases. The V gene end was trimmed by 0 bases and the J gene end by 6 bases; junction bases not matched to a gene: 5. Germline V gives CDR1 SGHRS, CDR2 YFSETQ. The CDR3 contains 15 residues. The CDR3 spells CASSLGTGGGQPQHF. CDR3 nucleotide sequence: TGCGCCAGCAGCTTGGGAACAGGGGGAGGTCAGCCCCAGCATTTT.

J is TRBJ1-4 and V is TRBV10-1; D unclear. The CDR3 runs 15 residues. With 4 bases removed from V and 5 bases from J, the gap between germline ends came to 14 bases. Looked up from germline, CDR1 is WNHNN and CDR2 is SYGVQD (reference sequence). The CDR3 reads CASSVSRGGNEKLFF. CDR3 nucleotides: TGCGCCAGCAGTGTGAGCCGCGGAGGGAATGAAAAACTGTTTTTT.

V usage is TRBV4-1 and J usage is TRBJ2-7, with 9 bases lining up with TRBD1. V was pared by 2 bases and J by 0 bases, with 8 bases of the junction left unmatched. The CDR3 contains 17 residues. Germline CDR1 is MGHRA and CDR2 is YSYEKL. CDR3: CASSQRLGQGSSYEQYF. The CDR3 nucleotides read TGCGCCAGCAGCCAAAGACTGGGACAGGGAAGCTCCTACGAGCAGTACTTC.

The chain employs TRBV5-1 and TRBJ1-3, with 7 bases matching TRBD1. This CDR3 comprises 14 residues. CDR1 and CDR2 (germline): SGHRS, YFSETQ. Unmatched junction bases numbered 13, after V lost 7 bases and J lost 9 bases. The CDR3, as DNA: TGCGCCAGCGGTCCGACAGGGACTGGGAGCACCATATATTTT. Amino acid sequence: CASGPTGTGSTIYF. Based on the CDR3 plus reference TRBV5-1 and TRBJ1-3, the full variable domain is KAGVTQTPRYLIKTRGQQVTLSCSPISGHRSVSWYQQTPGQGLQFLFEYFSETQRNKGNFPGRFSGRQFSNSRSEMNVSTLELGDSALYLCASGPTGTGSTIYFGEGSWLTVV.

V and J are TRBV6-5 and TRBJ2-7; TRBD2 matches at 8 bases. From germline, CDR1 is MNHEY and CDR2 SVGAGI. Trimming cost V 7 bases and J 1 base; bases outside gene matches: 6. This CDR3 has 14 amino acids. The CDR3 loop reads CASTERGGSYEQYF. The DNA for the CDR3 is TGTGCCAGCACCGAACGGGGGGGGTCCTACGAGCAGTACTTC.

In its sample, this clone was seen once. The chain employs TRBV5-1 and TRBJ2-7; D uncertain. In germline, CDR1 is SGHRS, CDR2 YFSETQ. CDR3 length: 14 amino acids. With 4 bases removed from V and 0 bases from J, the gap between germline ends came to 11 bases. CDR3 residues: CASSLLTTSYEQYF. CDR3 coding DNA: TGCGCCAGCAGCCTCCTAACTACCTCCTACGAGCAGTACTTC.

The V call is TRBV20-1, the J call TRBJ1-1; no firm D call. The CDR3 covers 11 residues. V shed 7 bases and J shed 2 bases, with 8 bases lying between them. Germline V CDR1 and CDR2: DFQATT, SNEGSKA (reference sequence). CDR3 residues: CSGGLNTEAFF. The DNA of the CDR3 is TGCAGTGGAGGCTTAAACACTGAAGCTTTCTTT.